These T cell receptor beta chains were read from a single sample in a study of blood T cell repertoires in COVID-19. Some clones are missing from TCRdb's copy, which holds only in-frame ones; the method was immunoSEQ multiplex PCR. The sample carries roughly 250,000 clones, 87% recorded once. Sequencing was done on a sample of peripheral blood. The receptors here all came from a woman aged 50 to 65 with acute or convalescent COVID-19. Each CDR3 is given with its conserved first and last residue. D genes are given only for firm matches. Rows may omit the clone size; those that give it use once, few, many or a size class.

clone_size	v_call	d_call	j_call	cdr3_nt	cdr3_aa
-	TRBV9	TRBD2	TRBJ2-1	TGTGCCAGCAGCGTAGGAGGGACTAGCAGTATTAATGAGCAGTTCTTC	CASSVGGTSSINEQFF
-	TRBV9	TRBD1	TRBJ1-2	TGTGCCAGCAGCGTAGACTCCGGGACAGGGGGCCGGGGCTACACCTTC	CASSVDSGTGGRGYTF
-	TRBV5-1	TRBD1	TRBJ1-2	TGCGCCAGCAGCGAGACAGGGAGAGGCTACACCTTC	CASSETGRGYTF
-	TRBV30	-	TRBJ1-4	TGTGCCTGGAGAGCAACGCCATATCCAAATGAAAAACTGTTTTTT	CAWRATPYPNEKLFF
-	TRBV6-5	-	TRBJ1-6	TGTGCCAGCAGGGGGCAAAGGGGTTCACCCCTCCACTTT	CASRGQRGSPLHF
-	TRBV7-9	TRBD2	TRBJ2-7	TGTGCCGCTCACGGACTAGCGGGAGGATGGGCCGTTAGCGAGCAGTACTTC	CAAHGLAGGWAVSEQYF
once	TRBV27	TRBD1	TRBJ1-4	TGTGCCAGCAGTAAAAATCGAGGACCTTCGGGACAGGGAAATGAAAAACTGTTTTTT	CASSKNRGPSGQGNEKLFF
-	TRBV9	TRBD1	TRBJ1-2	TGTGCCAGCAGCGTAAAGTCCCTGACCAACAGGGGGCGCTTCGTAGGCTACACCTTC	CASSVKSLTNRGRFVGYTF
once	TRBV3-1/TRBV3-2	-	TRBJ1-5	TGTGCCAGCAGCCAAGGAGGGAGTAGTCAGCCCCAGCATTTT	CASSQGGSSQPQHF
-	TRBV6-5	-	TRBJ1-1	TGTGCCAGCAGTCGCCAGGGTAGTGAAGCTTTCTTT	CASSRQGSEAFF
-	TRBV24-1	-	TRBJ2-2	TGTGCCACCAGTCTGAACACCGGGGAGCTGTTTTTT	CATSLNTGELFF
few	TRBV5-1	-	TRBJ1-2	TGCGCCAGCAGCCCGGAGTTAGGGTCTAGCGAGGCTGGCTACACCTTC	CASSPELGSSEAGYTF
-	TRBV30	-	TRBJ1-6	TGTGCCTGGAGGCCGACTCAAAAGTCACCCCTCCACTTT	CAWRPTQKSPLHF
few	TRBV7-9	TRBD1	TRBJ1-2	TGTGCCAGCAGCCCGGACAGGGGAAACTATGGCTACACCTTC	CASSPDRGNYGYTF
few	TRBV6-5	TRBD1	TRBJ1-2	TGTGCCAGCAGTCACCGGGACAGGGCTCCTGGCTACACCTTC	CASSHRDRAPGYTF
-	TRBV5-1	TRBD1	TRBJ1-1	TGCGCCAGCAGCGGACAGGGACAGGGAGGCACTGAAGCTTTCTTT	CASSGQGQGGTEAFF
-	TRBV7-2	-	TRBJ1-2	TGTGCCAGCAGCTTGGGAGGGTCTTTCGGCTACACCTTC	CASSLGGSFGYTF
-	TRBV27	TRBD1	TRBJ2-7	TGTGCCAGCAGTTTATCCCGGGACAGGGGCGAGCAGTACTTC	CASSLSRDRGEQYF
-	TRBV7-2	-	TRBJ1-3	TGTGCCAGCAGCTTAGTACAGGGTGCTGGAAACACCATATATTTT	CASSLVQGAGNTIYF
-	TRBV30	TRBD1	TRBJ1-5	TGTGCCTGGAGTGATCTGACAGGGGGTCAGCCCCAGCATTTT	CAWSDLTGGQPQHF
-	TRBV7-3	TRBD1	TRBJ1-5	TGTGCCAGCAGCTTCGGACAGGGACAGCCCCAGCATTTT	CASSFGQGQPQHF
-	TRBV6-5	-	TRBJ2-7	TGTGCCACCAACCAAGGGGGCTACGAGCAGTACTTC	CATNQGGYEQYF
-	TRBV5-1	TRBD2	TRBJ2-7	TGCGCCAGCAGCCCTCCCCTAGCGGGAGGGCCGGCGGAGCAGTACTTC	CASSPPLAGGPAEQYF
-	TRBV24-1	-	TRBJ2-1	TGTGCCACCAGTGATCCCGGACAAGGCAATTGGGATGAGCAGTTCTTC	CATSDPGQGNWDEQFF
once	TRBV24-1	TRBD1	TRBJ2-6	TGTGCCACCAGTGATTACGGACAGGGCCCCCTAGATGGGGCCAACGTCCTGACTTTC	CATSDYGQGPLDGANVLTF
-	TRBV30	-	TRBJ1-5	TGTGCCTGGACCTCGGGGATTAGCAATCAGCCCCAGCATTTT	CAWTSGISNQPQHF
-	TRBV10-3	TRBD1	TRBJ2-7	TGTGCCATCAGTGAGTCGACAGGGCCCTCCTACGAGCAGTACTTC	CAISESTGPSYEQYF
-	TRBV6-6	-	TRBJ1-2	TGTGCCAGCGATGGGCCTAACTATGGCTACACCTTC	CASDGPNYGYTF
-	TRBV3-1/TRBV3-2	-	TRBJ2-6	TGTGCCAGCACCCTAGCTGGGGCCAACGTCCTGACTTTC	CASTLAGANVLTF
-	TRBV28	-	TRBJ1-1	TGTGCCAGCAGTAGCGCGGGGACGATGAACACTGAAGCTTTCTTT	CASSSAGTMNTEAFF
-	TRBV24-1	TRBD1	TRBJ2-5	TGTGCCACCAGTGAGTGGACAGGGGGCCAAGAGACCCAGTACTTC	CATSEWTGGQETQYF
-	TRBV5-1	-	TRBJ2-1	TGCGCCAGCAGCAGGGGGAGCTACAATGAGCAGTTCTTC	CASSRGSYNEQFF
-	TRBV28	TRBD1	TRBJ2-2	TGTGCCAGCAGTTTGGGACAGCTAATCACCGGGGAGCTGTTTTTT	CASSLGQLITGELFF
-	TRBV11-2	TRBD1	TRBJ1-1	TGTGCCAGCAGCTCGAACAGGGGTACGACCACTGAAGCTTTCTTT	CASSSNRGTTTEAFF
-	TRBV20-1	-	TRBJ1-4	TGCAGTGCTATTGAGGTAGCAAATGAAAAACTGTTTTTT	CSAIEVANEKLFF
-	TRBV10-2	TRBD2	TRBJ2-2	TGCGCCAGCAGGGGACTAGCGGGTACTAGGGAGCTGTTTTTT	CASRGLAGTRELFF
-	TRBV28	-	TRBJ1-6	TGTGCCACAGCGGGGTTGGGCAGCTCCTATAATTCACCCCTCCACTTT	CATAGLGSSYNSPLHF
-	TRBV28	-	TRBJ2-3	TGTGCCAGCACTATCAACACAGATACGCAGTATTTT	CASTINTDTQYF
once	TRBV5-1	-	TRBJ2-2	TGCGCCAGCAGCTTGGGAACAGCTAACACCGGGGAGCTGTTTTTT	CASSLGTANTGELFF
-	TRBV28	TRBD1	TRBJ1-5	TGTGCCAGCAGACAGGGGCTCGATCAGCCCCAGCATTTT	CASRQGLDQPQHF
once	TRBV9	-	TRBJ2-3	TGTGCCAGCAGCGTAGGTGCAGTAAGCACAGATACGCAGTATTTT	CASSVGAVSTDTQYF
-	TRBV4-2	TRBD2	TRBJ2-3	TGTGCCAGCAGCGGACTAGCGGTCACAGATACGCAGTATTTT	CASSGLAVTDTQYF
-	TRBV2	-	TRBJ2-7	TGTGCCAGCAGTCCCACCCGGGGTCGGGAGCAGTACTTC	CASSPTRGREQYF
many	TRBV7-3	TRBD2	TRBJ2-1	TGTGCCAGCAGCTCTAGCGGGAGGGCCAATGAGCAGTTCTTC	CASSSSGRANEQFF
-	TRBV6-5	-	TRBJ2-3	TGTGCCAGCAGCGCGCTCCGCACAGATACGCAGTATTTT	CASSALRTDTQYF
-	TRBV30	TRBD1	TRBJ1-2	TGTGCCTGGACGGGACAGGGGACGGGCTACACCTTC	CAWTGQGTGYTF
-	TRBV11-3	-	TRBJ2-2	TGTGCCAGCAGCTTAGGTCTAGGACGGGAAAACACCGGGGAGCTGTTTTTT	CASSLGLGRENTGELFF
-	TRBV7-2	TRBD2	TRBJ2-7	TGTGCCAGCAGCTTAGTAGCGGGAGGGCCGGACGAGCAGTACTTC	CASSLVAGGPDEQYF